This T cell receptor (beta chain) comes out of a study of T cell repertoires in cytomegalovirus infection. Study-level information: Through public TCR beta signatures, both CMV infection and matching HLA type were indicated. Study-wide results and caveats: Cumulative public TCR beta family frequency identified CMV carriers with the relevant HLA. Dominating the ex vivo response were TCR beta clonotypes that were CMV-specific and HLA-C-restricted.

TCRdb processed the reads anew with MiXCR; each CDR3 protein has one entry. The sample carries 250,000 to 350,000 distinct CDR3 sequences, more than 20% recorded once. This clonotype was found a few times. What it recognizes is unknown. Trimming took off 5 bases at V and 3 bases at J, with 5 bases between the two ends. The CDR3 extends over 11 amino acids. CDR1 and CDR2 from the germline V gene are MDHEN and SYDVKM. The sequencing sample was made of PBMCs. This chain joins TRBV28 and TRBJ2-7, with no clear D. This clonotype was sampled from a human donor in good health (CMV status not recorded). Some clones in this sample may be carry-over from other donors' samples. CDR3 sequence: CASSPHYEQYF. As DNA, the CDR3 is TGTGCCAGCAGTCCGCACTACGAGCAGTACTTC.